The rows below give T cell receptor beta chains drawn from one sample of a study of T cell changes during pregnancy in multiple sclerosis. The assay was immunoSEQ multiplex PCR, and TCRdb's table has in-frame clones only and misses some. The repertoire has approximately 27,000 clones, roughly 92% of them found once; the top ten carry 0.6% to 0.75%. This specimen consisted of CD4+ T cells from peripheral blood mononuclear cells, obtained in the first trimester of pregnancy. These receptor sequences come from a female donor with multiple sclerosis, enrolled in a pregnancy study. Both conserved end residues are part of each CDR3. Fields, in order: V gene, clone size, D gene, J gene, CDR3 DNA, CDR3 protein. The D gene is left open where the match is weak. Clone size is given for some rows only: seen once, a few or many times, or a class if the clone is expanded.

>TRBV19|-|TRBD1|TRBJ2-1
TGTGCCAGTAGTCAAGACAGGGTAGAAGAGCAGTTCTTC
CASSQDRVEEQFF
>TRBV14|-|-|TRBJ2-5
TGTGCCAGCAGCGGTCCCGACTGGGGAGGAGAGACCCAGTACTTC
CASSGPDWGGETQYF
>TRBV11-2|-|-|TRBJ1-2
TGTGCCAGCAGCTCAGTAGCCTATGGCTACACCTTC
CASSSVAYGYTF
>TRBV2|-|-|TRBJ1-1
TGTGCCAGCAGTGAAGGGGCCCGGCGACCTGAAGCTTTCTTT
CASSEGARRPEAFF
>TRBV11-2|-|TRBD1|TRBJ2-7
TGTGCCAGCAGCTTAGGGCAGGGGGCCTACGAGCAGTACTTC
CASSLGQGAYEQYF
>TRBV4-2|once|-|TRBJ1-4
TGTGCCAGCAGCCAAGGGGTCCCAGGGTGGGAAAAACTGTTTTTT
CASSQGVPGWEKLFF
>TRBV7-6|once|TRBD2|TRBJ2-3
TGTGCCAGCCTAAAGGCCCCGGGGGGGGCCGGGACGCAGTATTTT
CASLKAPGGAGTQYF
>TRBV4-2|-|TRBD1|TRBJ1-2
TGTGCCAGCAGCCGTACGGCGGGGACAGTGGGTTATGGCTACACCTTC
CASSRTAGTVGYGYTF
>TRBV30|once|-|TRBJ1-1
TGTGCCTGGAGTGTAGGGGTCTTTTTTATTGTGGACACTGAAGCTTTCTTT
CAWSVGVFFIVDTEAFF
>TRBV10-2|-|-|TRBJ2-2
TGCGCCAGCAGCGGACGGGGGGACAGGATCGGGGAGCTGTTTTTT
CASSGRGDRIGELFF
>TRBV10-2|-|-|TRBJ2-7
TGCGCCAGCAGTGAGCTACAGGGCCTCTACGAGCAGTACTTC
CASSELQGLYEQYF
>TRBV20-1|-|TRBD1|TRBJ1-1
TGCAGTGCTCCTACAAGGACCGGCAGGGGGTTT
CSAPTRTGRGF
>TRBV2|once|-|TRBJ2-1
TGTGCCAGCAGTTTGGGCGGGTACAATGAGCAGTTCTTC
CASSLGGYNEQFF
>TRBV5-4|-|-|TRBJ1-6
TGTGCCAGCAGCCCGACACCCGACAGATCCAATTCACCCCTCCACTTT
CASSPTPDRSNSPLHF
>TRBV5-6|few|-|TRBJ2-3
TGTGCCAGCAACCTGAGACTCCGCGCTAGCGAGGCAGATACGCAGTATTTT
CASNLRLRASEADTQYF
>TRBV30|-|-|TRBJ2-6
TGTGCCTGGACCCACTCTGGGGCCAACGTCCTGACTTTC
CAWTHSGANVLTF
>TRBV10-1|-|-|TRBJ2-2
TGCGCCAGCAGTGATGCGGGGCCGAACACCGGGGAGCTGTTTTTT
CASSDAGPNTGELFF
>TRBV2|-|TRBD2|TRBJ2-5
TGTGCCAGCGGGCGGGGGTCCGGGGAGACCCAGTACTTC
CASGRGSGETQYF
>TRBV7-9|-|-|TRBJ1-1
TGTGCCAGCAGCTTTCAACAGGGGAACACTGAAGCTTTCTTT
CASSFQQGNTEAFF
>TRBV28|-|-|TRBJ1-1
TGTGCCAGCAGTCTCGGAGGGCGGATTGAAGCTTTCTTT
CASSLGGRIEAFF
>TRBV29-1|-|-|TRBJ2-3
TGCAGCGTTGAAGAAGGCGGCTCCTCGCAGTATTTT
CSVEEGGSSQYF
>TRBV5-1|-|TRBD1|TRBJ1-2
TGCGCCAGCAGCTCCCCCGGGACAGGGTTGAGTGGCTACACCTTC
CASSSPGTGLSGYTF
>TRBV9|-|TRBD2|TRBJ2-1
TGTGCCAGCAGCGTAGGGACTAGCGGGGGGTCCTACAATGAGCAGTTCTTC
CASSVGTSGGSYNEQFF
>TRBV29-1|-|TRBD1|TRBJ1-6
TGCAGCGTCTTACAGGGGGCTCTGGGGTCACCCCTCCACTTT
CSVLQGALGSPLHF
>TRBV7-9|-|-|TRBJ1-1
TGTGCCAGCAGCTTTACGTGGGGGGGGGAAGCTTTCTTT
CASSFTWGGEAFF
>TRBV28|-|TRBD1|TRBJ2-7
TGTGCCAGCAGTTCTCGGAACAGGGGCAACGAGCAGTACTTC
CASSSRNRGNEQYF
>TRBV5-6|-|-|TRBJ1-2
TGTGCCAGCAGCGGGACACCTAACTATGGCTACACCTTC
CASSGTPNYGYTF
>TRBV5-1|-|-|TRBJ1-4
TGCGCCAGCAGCTTGGTTGGACACCGTAATGAAAAACTGTTTTTT
CASSLVGHRNEKLFF
>TRBV7-9|-|-|TRBJ1-3
TGTGCCAGCACCCGAGCGGGGGGAAACACCATATATTTT
CASTRAGGNTIYF
>TRBV4-1|-|TRBD1|TRBJ1-5
TGCGCCAGCAGCCAAGATGGGACAGATACCCAGCCCCAGCATTTT
CASSQDGTDTQPQHF
>TRBV2|-|-|TRBJ2-2
TGTGCCAGCAGTCCAGGAACTCCCAGGGAGCTGTTTTTT
CASSPGTPRELFF
>TRBV7-6|-|-|TRBJ1-1
TGTGCCAGCAGCCCTCTCGACAGAAACACTGAAGCTTTCTTT
CASSPLDRNTEAFF
>TRBV10-3|-|-|TRBJ2-3
TGTGCCATCAGTTCAGGGTCGGAGACGCAGTATTTT
CAISSGSETQYF
>TRBV6-6|-|-|TRBJ1-3
TGTGCCAGCACCAGGGAAAGAAACACCATATATTTT
CASTRERNTIYF
>TRBV5-8|-|-|TRBJ1-2
TGTGCCAGCAGCGCCGACAGAAGAGCTAACTATGGCTACACCTTC
CASSADRRANYGYTF
>TRBV4-3|-|-|TRBJ2-3
TGCGCCAGCAGCCATGAAACGGGAAATACGCAGTATTTT
CASSHETGNTQYF
>TRBV18|-|-|TRBJ1-4
TGTGCCAGCTCACCATCAGGGCCAACTAATGAAAAACTGTTTTTT
CASSPSGPTNEKLFF
>TRBV11-2|-|-|TRBJ1-4
TGTGCCAGCAGCTTAGATCCGGGAGGCTTTAATGAAAAACTGTTTTTT
CASSLDPGGFNEKLFF
>TRBV7-8|-|TRBD1|TRBJ1-5
TGTGCCAGCAGCTTAGCCAGGACAGGGACGTATAGCAATCAGCCCCAGCATTTT
CASSLARTGTYSNQPQHF
>TRBV5-1|once|TRBD1|TRBJ1-2
TGCGCCAGCAGCTTGGCACCGGCGGACAGGGCCTATGGCCACACCTTC
CASSLAPADRAYGHTF
>TRBV13|-|TRBD1|TRBJ1-3
TGTGCCAGCAGCTGGGACAGGGGGCCCTCTGGAAACACCATATATTTT
CASSWDRGPSGNTIYF
>TRBV19|-|TRBD1|TRBJ1-5
TGTGCCAGTAGTGCATGGACAGGGGGCATCGGTCAGCCCCAGCATTTT
CASSAWTGGIGQPQHF
>TRBV28|-|TRBD1|TRBJ2-2
TGTGCCAGCAGTTTCCCCCCCGTCGGGACAGGAGGTCACGGGGAGCTGTTTTTT
CASSFPPVGTGGHGELFF
>TRBV9|-|TRBD2|TRBJ2-2
TGTGCCAGCAGCGTAGGAACTAGCGGGGGCGGCACCGGGGAGCTGTTTTTT
CASSVGTSGGGTGELFF
>TRBV2|-|-|TRBJ2-4
TGTGCCAGCAGTGAAGTCCGGGGGTTGGACATTCAGTACTTC
CASSEVRGLDIQYF